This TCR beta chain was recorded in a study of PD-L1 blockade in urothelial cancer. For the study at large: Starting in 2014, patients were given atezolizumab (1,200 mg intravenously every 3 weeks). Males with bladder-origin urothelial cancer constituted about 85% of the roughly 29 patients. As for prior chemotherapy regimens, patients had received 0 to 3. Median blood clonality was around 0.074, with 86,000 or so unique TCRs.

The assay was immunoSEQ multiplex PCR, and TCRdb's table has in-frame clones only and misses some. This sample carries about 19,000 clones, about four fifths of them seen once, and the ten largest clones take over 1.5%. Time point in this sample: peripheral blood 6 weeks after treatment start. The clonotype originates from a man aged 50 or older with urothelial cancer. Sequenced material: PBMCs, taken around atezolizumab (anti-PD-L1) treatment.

In DNA form, the CDR3 reads TGTGCCAGCAGCAGGGGTGATAATCAGCCCCAGCATTTT. Translation: CASSRGDNQPQHF. V usage is TRBV9 and J usage is TRBJ1-5; maybe TRBD1 (5 bases). V dropped 4 bases and J dropped 4 bases, with 9 bases sitting between them. This CDR3 spans 13 amino acids. Germline V CDR1 and CDR2: SGDLS, YYNGEE. Filled out from reference TRBV9 and TRBJ1-5, the complete variable domain reads DSGVTQTPKHLITATGQRVTLRCSPRSGDLSVYWYQQSLDQGLQFLIQYYNGEERAKGNILERFSAQQFPDLHSELNLSSLELGDSALYFCASSRGDNQPQHFGDGTRLSIL.